The next 28 T cell receptor beta chains were all read from a single sample in a study of CD8 T cells in ankylosing spondylitis. TCRdb used MiXCR to reprocess the 5' RACE reads, holding one entry per CDR3 protein. The sample consists of some 46,000 distinct CDR3 sequences, about 11% of them appearing once. Source material: blood, either unsorted or a sorted T cell fraction (not recorded which). All receptors come from a male donor with ankylosing spondylitis or in good health (not recorded which).

This clonotype has at least ten counts. The chain couples TRBV5-1 to TRBJ2-1; possibly TRBD2 for D (5 bases). From germline, CDR1 is SGHRS and CDR2 YFSETQ. The CDR3 is 14 amino acids. With 0 bases removed from V and 5 bases from J, the gap between germline ends came to 9 bases. CDR3 loop: CASSLGPGNNEQFF. The CDR3 DNA sequence: TGCGCCAGCAGCTTGGGGCCGGGAAACAATGAGCAGTTCTTC.

This clonotype was found many times. The V gene is TRBV28, the J gene TRBJ1-2; D gene uncertain. Trimming shortened V by 7 bases and J by 7 bases, and 16 bases separated the two germline ends. This CDR3 has 13 amino acids. Germline V gene data show CDR1 as MDHEN and CDR2 as SYDVKM. The CDR3 protein is CASITRDYGGYTF. Written as DNA, the CDR3 is TGTGCCAGCATTACAAGGGATTACGGTGGCTACACCTTC.

This clonotype has a handful of counts. The chain carries TRBV5-1 and TRBJ2-2; 8 nucleotides line up with TRBD1. Germline CDR1 and CDR2: SGHRS and YFSETQ. The CDR3 sequence is 16 residues long. The V segment lost 0 bases and the J segment 5 bases; nucleotides outside the gene matches: 6. CDR3 sequence: CASSLGGTGPTGELFF. CDR3 DNA sequence: TGCGCCAGCAGCTTGGGGGGGACAGGTCCAACCGGGGAGCTGTTTTTT.

This clonotype was seen only a few times. The chain carries TRBV28 and TRBJ2-3; D gene uncertain. Looked up from germline, CDR1 is MDHEN and CDR2 is SYDVKM. V was trimmed by 5 bases and J by 2 bases, leaving 8 bases between them. The CDR3 has 13 amino acids. CDR3 in amino acids: CASSPPSTDTQYF. The CDR3 DNA follows: TGTGCCAGCAGTCCGCCGTCCACAGATACGCAGTATTTT.

CDR3 in DNA: TGCGCCAGCAGCCCACTGAGGGAGACAGAGAACTATGGCTACACCTTC. Translating gives CASSPLRETENYGYTF. The chain is built from TRBV5-1 and TRBJ1-2; D possibly corresponds to TRBD1 (5 bases). The germline V gene encodes CDR1 SGHRS and CDR2 YFSETQ. The ends were cut back, 4 bases at V and 2 bases at J, with 18 bases in the middle. The CDR3 is 16 residues long.

The V call is TRBV7-2, the J call TRBJ1-5, with a weak D call TRBD1 (6 bases). The CDR3 spans 17 residues. Germline V gene lookup returns CDR1 SGHTA and CDR2 FQGNSA. Trimming cost V 2 bases and J 4 bases, with 18 bases left between them. The chain's CDR3 is CASSLRPDSRGNQPQHF. The CDR3 DNA reads TGTGCCAGCAGCTTACGGCCGGACAGCCGTGGTAATCAGCCCCAGCATTTT.

This clonotype has ten or more counts. The chain joins TRBV10-3 to TRBJ2-1; 7 bases align to TRBD1. The CDR3 is made up of 14 amino acids. Germline V gene data show CDR1 as ENHRY and CDR2 as SYGVKD. J gave up 0 bases and V 7 bases, and 3 bases lay outside the gene matches. CDR3 DNA: TGTGCCATCACCAGGGACAGCTCCTACAATGAGCAGTTCTTC. As protein: CAITRDSSYNEQFF.

In its sample, this clonotype was seen many times. J is TRBJ2-1 and V is TRBV5-1, with TRBD1 matching over 9 bases. With 4 bases clipped from V and 3 bases from J, the junction kept 5 bases outside the gene matches. Germline V gene data show CDR1 as SGHRS and CDR2 as YFSETQ. The length of the CDR3 is 15 residues. CDR3: CASSAGQGIYNEQFF. CDR3 sequence (DNA): TGCGCCAGCAGCGCGGGACAGGGCATCTACAATGAGCAGTTCTTC. Complete variable domain (other parts from reference TRBV5-1 and TRBJ2-1): KAGVTQTPRYLIKTRGQQVTLSCSPISGHRSVSWYQQTPGQGLQFLFEYFSETQRNKGNFPGRFSGRQFSNSRSEMNVSTLELGDSALYLCASSAGQGIYNEQFFGPGTRLTVL.

This clonotype was recorded at least ten times. J is TRBJ2-4 and V is TRBV24-1; D gene ambiguous. V was pared by 5 bases and J by 8 bases, with 15 bases between. CDR3 size: 14 residues. Germline assignment: CDR1 KGHDR and CDR2 SFDVKD. In DNA, the CDR3 is TGTGCCACCAGTGGGGAAAAAGGCGCGGACATTCAGTACTTC. Translation gives CATSGEKGADIQYF.

In this sample, this clonotype turned up a few times. The rearrangement joins TRBV12-5 to TRBJ1-3; D is ambiguous. The germline gives CDR1 LGHNT, CDR2 FRNRAP. The CDR3 sequence is 13 residues long. V shed 5 bases and J shed 4 bases, with 9 bases lying between them. The CDR3 DNA follows: TGTGCTAGTGGTCCCAGGTGGGGAAACACCATATATTTT. Translating it yields CASGPRWGNTIYF.

CDR3 sequence reads: CAWSGAVRGEQFF. The DNA of the CDR3 is TGTGCCTGGAGTGGGGCAGTGAGGGGTGAGCAGTTCTTC. The chain has TRBV30 and TRBJ2-1; TRBD1 or TRBD2 may be the D gene (5 bases each). Germline V gene lookup returns CDR1 GTSNPN and CDR2 SVGIG (reference sequence). This CDR3 has 13 residues. V was shortened by 1 base and J by 9 bases, with 13 bases between the two germline ends.

This clonotype was seen many times. V gene TRBV5-1 combines with J gene TRBJ2-3, with 7 bases aligning to TRBD1. V shed 2 bases, J shed 4 bases, and the junction held 7 bases outside the gene matches. The CDR3 length is 15 residues. Germline loops: CDR1 SGHRS, CDR2 YFSETQ. This chain's CDR3 is CASSLQGQGADTQYF. Here the CDR3 DNA reads TGCGCCAGCAGCTTACAAGGGCAGGGGGCAGATACGCAGTATTTT.

This clonotype was seen more than once but under ten times. The chain employs TRBV4-2 and TRBJ1-5; D is perhaps TRBD1 (5 bases). The germline V gene encodes CDR1 LGHNA and CDR2 YNFKEQ. This CDR3 spans 14 amino acids. Trimming pared 6 bases from V and 5 bases from J, leaving 14 bases between. The CDR3 DNA reads TGTGCCAGCAGTTATCCCGGGACCGATCAGCCCCAGCATTTT. It yields the protein CASSYPGTDQPQHF.

This clonotype was detected a few times. This chain joins TRBV3-1 and TRBJ1-4; no clear D gene. This CDR3 spans 13 amino acids. Germline V gives CDR1 LGHDT, CDR2 YNNKEL (reference sequence). Trimming pared 0 bases from V and 8 bases from J, leaving 7 bases between. The CDR3 sequence: CASSQEGQEKLFF. The CDR3 bases are TGTGCCAGCAGCCAAGAGGGCCAGGAAAAACTGTTTTTT.

In its sample, this clonotype was seen many times. The rearrangement uses TRBV5-5 and TRBJ2-1, with D uncertain. The CDR3 runs to 13 residues. From germline, CDR1 is SGHKS and CDR2 YYEKEE (reference sequence). Between the trimmed V and J ends, which lost 2 bases and 4 bases, there was a span of 7 bases. This CDR3 reads CASSLTRYNEQFF. CDR3 DNA sequence: TGTGCCAGCAGCTTAACGCGGTACAATGAGCAGTTCTTC.

This clonotype has at least ten counts. The chain uses TRBV5-1 and TRBJ2-2, with TRBD2 matching over 8 bases. There are 18 residues in the CDR3. V was clipped by 3 bases and J by 3 bases; unmatched bases: 13. Germline CDR1 is SGHRS and CDR2 is YFSETQ. CDR3 residues: CASSSDYGGARYTGELFF. For the CDR3, the DNA is TGCGCCAGCAGCTCCGACTACGGGGGGGCTCGATACACCGGGGAGCTGTTTTTT.

This clonotype was seen ten or more times. The chain uses TRBV20-1 and TRBJ1-1, with D hard to call. The CDR3 loop spans 15 amino acids. Deletions cut 0 bases from V and 1 base from J, with 12 bases between. CDR1 and CDR2 from the germline V gene are DFQATT and SNEGSKA (reference sequence). The DNA for the CDR3 is TGCAGTGCTAGAGACCCCTCCTGGGGGAACACTGAAGCTTTCTTT. It yields the protein CSARDPSWGNTEAFF.

This clonotype was seen more than once but under ten times. The V call is TRBV6-5, the J call TRBJ2-3; 7 bases are a match to TRBD2. The V gene's germline CDR1 is MNHEY and CDR2 SVGAGI. The junction had 6 bases not matched to a gene; V was cut back by 6 bases and J by 0 bases. The CDR3 runs 15 residues. The CDR3 nucleotides are TGTGCCAGCAGAGTAAAGCGGGGCAGCACAGATACGCAGTATTTT. Its protein is CASRVKRGSTDTQYF.

In this sample, this clonotype turned up many times. The V call is TRBV6-6, the J call TRBJ1-3, with D uncertain. Germline CDR1 and CDR2: MNHNY and SVGAGI (reference sequence). Deletions cut 9 bases from V and 4 bases from J, with 10 bases between. This CDR3 has 12 amino acids. The chain's CDR3 is CASKGGGNTIYF. Written as DNA, the CDR3 is TGTGCCAGTAAGGGAGGCGGAAACACCATATATTTT.

This chain connects TRBV5-1 to TRBJ2-1; D tentatively fits TRBD1 or TRBD2 (5 bases each). The CDR3 has 19 residues. Trimming stripped 5 bases from V and 2 bases from J, with 26 bases between. From germline, CDR1 is SGHRS and CDR2 YFSETQ. The CDR3 DNA reads TGCGCCAGCAGTGCAACATCCACCTCGAGGGGCACTACCTACAATGAGCAGTTCTTC. This encodes CASSATSTSRGTTYNEQFF.

This clonotype was seen many times. The V and J genes are TRBV5-1 and TRBJ1-6; D unclear. The CDR3 has 16 amino acids. Trimming shortened V by 0 bases and J by 9 bases, and 16 bases separated the two germline ends. The V gene's germline CDR1 is SGHRS and CDR2 YFSETQ. The CDR3 nucleotides read TGCGCCAGCAGCTTGGTCTGGGCTGGGGAAGGTTCACCCCTCCACTTT. Residues: CASSLVWAGEGSPLHF.

This clonotype was seen repeatedly, ten times or more. The chain combines TRBV12-3 or TRBV12-4 with TRBJ2-3; D possibly corresponds to TRBD1 (6 bases). Trimming removed 5 bases from V and 5 bases from J, with 11 bases in between. The CDR3 length is 13 residues. Here the CDR3 reads CASSRQGLDTQYF. For the CDR3, the DNA is TGTGCCAGCAGTCGGCAGGGGTTAGATACGCAGTATTTT.

This clonotype was picked up many times. The rearrangement joins TRBV5-1 to TRBJ1-1, with D uncertain. Germline CDR1 reads SGHRS; CDR2 reads YFSETQ. The CDR3 spans 18 residues. Between the trimmed V and J ends, which lost 3 bases and 1 base, there was a span of 22 bases. CDR3 nucleotides: TGCGCCAGCAGCTCAAACCTTGGCCCAAAAAAAAGGAACACTGAAGCTTTCTTT. Its translation: CASSSNLGPKKRNTEAFF.

This clonotype has ten or more counts. J is TRBJ2-7 and V is TRBV28; 8 bases line up with TRBD2. With 3 bases clipped from V and 1 base from J, the junction kept 8 bases outside the gene matches. Germline loops: CDR1 MDHEN, CDR2 SYDVKM. The CDR3 consists of 16 residues. CDR3 region: CASSFSLAGLSYEQYF. CDR3 nucleotides: TGTGCCAGCAGTTTCTCCCTAGCGGGCCTATCCTACGAGCAGTACTTC.

The table lists this clonotype with many counts. This sequence joins TRBV5-1 and TRBJ1-4; D is unresolved. Germline V gene lookup returns CDR1 SGHRS and CDR2 YFSETQ. Trimming pared 5 bases from V and 0 bases from J, leaving 11 bases between. There are 15 residues in the CDR3. The CDR3 DNA follows: TGCGCCAGCAGGGAAAGGCTTGCAACTAATGAAAAACTGTTTTTT. Amino acids: CASRERLATNEKLFF.

This clonotype was found a few times. The rearrangement joins TRBV19 to TRBJ1-5; D perhaps matches TRBD1 (5 bases). This CDR3 is built from 18 residues. Germline V gene data show CDR1 as LNHDA and CDR2 as SQIVND (reference sequence). The V end lost 4 bases, the J end lost 0 bases, and 19 bases lay between the germline ends. The CDR3 loop reads CASSTLGKGLNSNQPQHF. In DNA, the CDR3 is TGTGCCAGTAGTACCCTCGGGAAGGGGCTAAATAGCAATCAGCCCCAGCATTTT.

This clonotype was counted ten times or more. V gene TRBV12-3 or TRBV12-4 combines with J gene TRBJ1-5, with D maybe TRBD1 (6 bases). Trimming removed 8 bases from V and 0 bases from J, with 11 bases in between. This CDR3 has 14 residues. The CDR3 reads CASSDSNSNQPQHF. CDR3 nucleotide sequence: TGTGCCAGCTCGGACAGCAATAGCAATCAGCCCCAGCATTTT.

In its sample, this clonotype was seen many times. The V and J genes are TRBV18 and TRBJ2-1; either TRBD1 or TRBD2 may supply D (5 bases each). The V end was cut by 1 base, the J end by 6 bases, with 16 bases between. This CDR3 is built from 16 residues. Per germline, CDR1 KGHSH and CDR2 LQKENI. CDR3: CASSPQVGTVLNEQFF. DNA for the CDR3: TGTGCCAGCTCACCACAAGTTGGGACGGTGCTCAATGAGCAGTTCTTC. Drawing the rest from reference TRBV18 and TRBJ2-1, the complete variable domain is NAGVMQNPRHLVRRRGQEARLRCSPMKGHSHVYWYRQLPEEGLKFMVYLQKENIIDESGMPKERFSAEFPKEGPSILRIQQVVRGDSAAYFCASSPQVGTVLNEQFFGPGTRLTVL.